This TCR beta chain emerged from a study of OX40 agonist ivuxolimab in advanced cancers. On the study more broadly: One hepatocellular carcinoma and two cutaneous melanoma patients partially responded.

Autoimmune disease history or systemic immunosuppression barred patients. Turning to this clone: As yet, its antigen is unknown.

Profiled with immunoSEQ multiplex PCR; TCRdb holds only in-frame clones, not every one. This sample yields 30,000 to 40,000 clones, of which over 75% are seen a single time; around a quarter belongs to the top ten. Whole-study findings and limits: Some of the lowest clonal expansion was seen in partial responders at 0.1-3.0 mg/kg. Clonal expansion by week 6 occurred in CD4+ and CD8+ blood T cells (at 0.1 to 3.0 mg/kg).

The source of this sequence is an adult with an advanced solid tumor such as melanoma, head and neck, liver or kidney cancer. Sequencing used CD4+ or CD8+ T cells sorted from blood, obtained in a trial of the OX40 agonist ivuxolimab.

The CDR3 DNA reads TGTGCCAGCGGTGAACAGGGGACTGGGGCCAACGTCCTGACTTTC. The encoded protein is CASGEQGTGANVLTF. The chain carries TRBV27 and TRBJ2-6, with TRBD1 matching 7 bases. From germline, CDR1 is MNHEY and CDR2 SMNVEV (reference sequence). The CDR3 consists of 15 residues. V lost 8 bases, J lost 2 bases, and 6 bases stayed unmatched.